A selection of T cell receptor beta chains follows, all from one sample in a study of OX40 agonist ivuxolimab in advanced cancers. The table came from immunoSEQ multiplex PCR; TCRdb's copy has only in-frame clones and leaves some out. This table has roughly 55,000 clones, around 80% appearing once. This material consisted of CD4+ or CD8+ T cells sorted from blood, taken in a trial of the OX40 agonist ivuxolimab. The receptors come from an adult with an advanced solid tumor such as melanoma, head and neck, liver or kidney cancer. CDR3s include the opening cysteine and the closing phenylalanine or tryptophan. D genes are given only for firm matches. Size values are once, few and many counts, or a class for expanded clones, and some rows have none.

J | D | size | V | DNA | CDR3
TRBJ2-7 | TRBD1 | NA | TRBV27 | TGTGCCAGCAGTTTAGTAGGGGACAGGGGAACCTACGAGCAGTACTTC | CASSLVGDRGTYEQYF
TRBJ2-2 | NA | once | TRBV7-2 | TGTGCCAGCAGCTCTAGGACTTATGGATCCGGGGAGCTGTTTTTT | CASSSRTYGSGELFF
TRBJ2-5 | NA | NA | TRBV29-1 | TGCAGCGCCCGTTGGGGGGCCCAAGAGACCCAGTACTTC | CSARWGAQETQYF
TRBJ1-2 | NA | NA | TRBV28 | TGTGCCAGCAGTTTAGGGTGGGGGGGCAGGAATGGCTACACCTTC | CASSLGWGGRNGYTF
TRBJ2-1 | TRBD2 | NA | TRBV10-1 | TGCGCCAGCAGCGTCACCAAGACGACGACTAGCGGGAGGGAGGGTGAGCAGTTCTTC | CASSVTKTTTSGREGEQFF
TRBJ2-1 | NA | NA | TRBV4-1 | TGCGCCAGCAGCCAAGATCAGCATCGGTTCTTC | CASSQDQHRFF
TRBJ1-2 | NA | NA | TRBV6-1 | TGTGCCAGCACCCGGATGGGATATGGCTACACCTTC | CASTRMGYGYTF
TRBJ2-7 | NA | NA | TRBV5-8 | TGTGCCAGCAGCTCTGGGATGGGCTTGGACGAGCAGTACTTC | CASSSGMGLDEQYF
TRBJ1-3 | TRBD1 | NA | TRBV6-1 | TGTGCCAGCACAACAGGGGCCTCTGGAAACACCATATATTTT | CASTTGASGNTIYF
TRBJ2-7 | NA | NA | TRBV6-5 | TGTGCCAGCAGAAGAAAGAGGACTGGTCGGTACGAGCAGTACTTC | CASRRKRTGRYEQYF
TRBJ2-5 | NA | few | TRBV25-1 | TGTGCCAGCAGCCGCGGCGAGGCCCTCCAAGAGACCCAGTACTTC | CASSRGEALQETQYF
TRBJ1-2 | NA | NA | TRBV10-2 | TGCGCCAGCAGTGCCTCTCTCCCCAATGGTTACTCCTTC | CASSASLPNGYSF
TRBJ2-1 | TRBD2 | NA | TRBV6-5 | TGTGCCAGCAGTTACGCGACTAGCGGGAGTCGTGAGCAGTTCTTC | CASSYATSGSREQFF
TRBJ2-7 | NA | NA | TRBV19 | TGTGCCAGTAGTAAGAATCGGCAGGGCGAGCAGTACTTC | CASSKNRQGEQYF
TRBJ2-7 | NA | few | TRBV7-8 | TGTGCCAGCAGCCAAATCCAGGGGACTCCGGCCTACGAGCAGTACTTC | CASSQIQGTPAYEQYF
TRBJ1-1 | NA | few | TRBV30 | TGTGCCTGGAGTGTTAGGGCGAGGGCTGAAGCTTTCTTT | CAWSVRARAEAFF
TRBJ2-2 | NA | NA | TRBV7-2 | TGTGCCAGCAGCTTTTCGGCGAACACCGGGGAGCTGTTTTTT | CASSFSANTGELFF
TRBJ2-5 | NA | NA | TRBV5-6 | TGTGCCAGCAGCTCTGACTCCATAGAGACCCAGTACTTC | CASSSDSIETQYF
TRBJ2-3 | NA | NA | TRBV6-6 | TGTGCCAGCAGTTACTCGACGGCTCCAAATACGCAGTATTTT | CASSYSTAPNTQYF
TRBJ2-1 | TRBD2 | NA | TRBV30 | TGTGCCTGGAGCGTAGAGCTCTCTTTAGCGGGAGTAAGGTCCTACAATGAGCAGTTCTTC | CAWSVELSLAGVRSYNEQFF
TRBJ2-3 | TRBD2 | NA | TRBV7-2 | TGTGCCAGCAGCACAGGACTAGCGGGAAAGGCAGATACGCAGTATTTT | CASSTGLAGKADTQYF
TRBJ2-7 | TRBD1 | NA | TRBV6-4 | TGTGCCAGCAGTGCCGGGACAGGCATCCGTTTAGACTTC | CASSAGTGIRLDF
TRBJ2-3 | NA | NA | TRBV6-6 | TGTGCCAGCAAGGGTCTGTCAGATACGCAGTATTTT | CASKGLSDTQYF
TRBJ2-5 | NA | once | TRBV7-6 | TGTGCCAGCAGCGTGGGATCGGGGCGCCAAGAGACCCAGTACTTC | CASSVGSGRQETQYF
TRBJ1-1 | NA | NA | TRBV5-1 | TGCGCCAGCAGCTTTGGGACGGCGAACACTGAAGCTTTCTTT | CASSFGTANTEAFF
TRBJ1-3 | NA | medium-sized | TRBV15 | TGTGCCACCAGCAGAGTACACACAGTTGGGTCTGGAAACACCATATATTTT | CATSRVHTVGSGNTIYF
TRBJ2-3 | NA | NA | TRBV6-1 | TGTGCCAGCAGTGAATATCAGACAGATACGCAGTATTTT | CASSEYQTDTQYF
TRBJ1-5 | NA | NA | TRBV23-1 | TGCGCCAGCAGTCAAGCGGGGGGTAGCAATCAGCCCCAGCATTTT | CASSQAGGSNQPQHF
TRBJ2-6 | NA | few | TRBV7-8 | TGTGCCAGCAGGGTGTTCGGAGGGTCCTCTGGGGCCAACGTCCTGACTTTC | CASRVFGGSSGANVLTF
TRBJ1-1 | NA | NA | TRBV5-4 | TGTGCCAGCATCCGGGGGACCTCCACTGAAGCTTTCTTT | CASIRGTSTEAFF
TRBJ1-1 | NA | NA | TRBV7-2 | TGTGCCAGCAGCTTTAAGGGGCAGGGCGAAGCTTTCTTT | CASSFKGQGEAFF
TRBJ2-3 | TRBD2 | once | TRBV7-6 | TGTGCCAGCAGCTTACTAGCGGGGGGTTCAGATACGCAGTATTTT | CASSLLAGGSDTQYF
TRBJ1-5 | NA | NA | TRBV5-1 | TGCGCCAGCAGCTTGTACGGGGATAGCAATCAGCCCCAGCATTTT | CASSLYGDSNQPQHF
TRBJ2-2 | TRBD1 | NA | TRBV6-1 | TGTGCCAGCAGTCGCAGACAGGGGACCGGGGAGCTGTTTTTT | CASSRRQGTGELFF
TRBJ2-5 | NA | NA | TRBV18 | TGTGCCAGCTCACCCGGAGAGACCCAGTACTTC | CASSPGETQYF
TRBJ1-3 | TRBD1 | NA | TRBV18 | TGTGCCAGCTCACCTCAGGGACAGGCTGGAAACACCATATATTTT | CASSPQGQAGNTIYF
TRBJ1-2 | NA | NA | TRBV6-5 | TGTGCCAGCAGGTTGGCTTTCCGGACGACTGGCTACACCTTC | CASRLAFRTTGYTF
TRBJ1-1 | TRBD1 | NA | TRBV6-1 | TGTGCCAGCAATAGGGGGCCTAACACTGAAGCTTTCTTT | CASNRGPNTEAFF
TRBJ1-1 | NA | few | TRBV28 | TGTGCCAGCAGAGGGGGGGCCACTGAAGCTTTCTTT | CASRGGATEAFF
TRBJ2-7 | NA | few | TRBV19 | TGTGCCAGTAGTATTAAGGGGTCGAAAGACGAGCAGTACTTC | CASSIKGSKDEQYF
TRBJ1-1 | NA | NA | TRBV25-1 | TGTGCCAGCATCAAAGGGGGGCGGACTGAAGCTTTCTTT | CASIKGGRTEAFF
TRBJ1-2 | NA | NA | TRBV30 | TGTGCCTGGAAGGGGGACACCTCTAACTATGGCTACACCTTC | CAWKGDTSNYGYTF
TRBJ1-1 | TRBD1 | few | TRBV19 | TGTGCCAGTAGTATGGACAGGGGAAAAGCTTTCTTT | CASSMDRGKAFF
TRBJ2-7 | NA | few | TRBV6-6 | TGTGCCAGCAGCCCCAGGGCCTACTACGAGCAGTACTTC | CASSPRAYYEQYF
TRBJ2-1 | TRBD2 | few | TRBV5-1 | TGCGCCAGCAGCTTGAGACTAGCGGGGGGGATGAATGAGCAGTTCTTC | CASSLRLAGGMNEQFF
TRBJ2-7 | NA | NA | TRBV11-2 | TGTGCCAGCAGAGGAATGGGGGATCCCCTCTACGAGCAGTACTTC | CASRGMGDPLYEQYF
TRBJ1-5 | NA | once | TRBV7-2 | TGTGCCAGCAGCAGACAGGAAGGTCAGCCCCAGCATTTT | CASSRQEGQPQHF
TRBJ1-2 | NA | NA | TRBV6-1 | TGTGCCAGCAGTGGCACCAAGAGCGGGGACTATGGCTACACCTTC | CASSGTKSGDYGYTF
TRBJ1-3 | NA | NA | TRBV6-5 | TGTGCCAGCAGTTACAAACAAGGGTCTGGAAACACCATATATTTT | CASSYKQGSGNTIYF
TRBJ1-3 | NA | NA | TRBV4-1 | TGCGCCAGCAGCCAAGAGAACTGGAACACCATATATTTT | CASSQENWNTIYF
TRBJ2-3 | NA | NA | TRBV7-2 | TGTGCCAGCAGCTTATCGGGGGTAGCAGATACGCAGTATTTT | CASSLSGVADTQYF
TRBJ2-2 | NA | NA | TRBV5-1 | TGCGCCAGCAGCTTGGCGTCTTCGAACACCGGGGAGCTGTTTTTT | CASSLASSNTGELFF
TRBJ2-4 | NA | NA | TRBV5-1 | TGCGCCAGCAGCTTGGTGGGTCTCAGGTCGGTGGGGCCGAGCGAAAACATTCAGTACTTC | CASSLVGLRSVGPSENIQYF
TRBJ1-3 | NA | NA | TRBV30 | TGTGCCTGGAGTAGTGGAAACACCATATATTTT | CAWSSGNTIYF
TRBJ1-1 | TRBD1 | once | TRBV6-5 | TGTGCCAGCAGTTACTCGACAGGGGTGGGCACTGAAGCTTTCTTT | CASSYSTGVGTEAFF
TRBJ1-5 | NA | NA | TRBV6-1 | TGTGCCAGCAGTGAAGCTAGGGGCTCTCGGCCCCAGCATTTT | CASSEARGSRPQHF
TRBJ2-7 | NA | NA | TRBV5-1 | TGCGCCAGCAGCTTGAGAAGGGGATCTATCACCTACGAGCAGTACTTC | CASSLRRGSITYEQYF
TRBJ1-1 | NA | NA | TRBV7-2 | TGTGCCAGCAGCCTCTGGTCCTCGGTGGGCACTGAAGCTTTCTTT | CASSLWSSVGTEAFF